Described below is a single T cell receptor beta chain sequence and its context. From germline, CDR1 is SEHNR and CDR2 FQNEAQ (reference sequence). The CDR3 extends over 14 amino acids. Trimming stripped 2 bases from V and 6 bases from J, with 14 bases between. Naive CD8 cells, CD45RO-negative and positively selected for CCR7, excluded terminally differentiated effector memory CD45RA+ cells. The sample comes from a study of shared clonotypes between healthy human individuals. Study background: Aged 18 to 49, the donors were a couple of women and a few men.

For each subset, genomic DNA was distributed in equal portions over several immunoSEQ plates. The data were produced by immunoSEQ multiplex PCR, yet TCRdb's version contains in-frame clones alone and is incomplete. The top ten clones hold 1.7% of a sample with about 2.1 million clones, roughly 91% of them seen once. The clonotype was recovered from a man younger than 30 in good health. Some clones in this sample may be carry-over from other donors' samples. The V call is TRBV7-9, the J call TRBJ2-7; D remains unclear. Sample: naive CD8+ T cells from PBMCs. DNA of the CDR3: TGTGCCAGCAGCTTACCCCCCCCTGGCGTCGAGCAGTACTTC. Translation: CASSLPPPGVEQYF.